These 25 T cell receptor beta chains share one sample of origin, sequenced in a study of response to subunit inactivated influenza vaccine. TCRdb re-called the RT-PCR reads through MiXCR, storing one row per CDR3 protein. The sample has 800,000 or so distinct CDR3 sequences; approximately 22% are singletons. Sequences were derived from PBMCs from blood, sampled 5 to 6 days after vaccination. These TCRs come from a man over 45 who received an inactivated influenza vaccine.

This clonotype was counted between two and nine times. The chain employs TRBV20-1 and TRBJ2-7, with TRBD2 matching over 8 bases. J gave up 2 bases and V 0 bases, and 12 bases lay outside the gene matches. This CDR3 has 17 residues. Per the germline V gene, CDR1 is DFQATT and CDR2 is SNEGSKA (reference sequence). Written as DNA, the CDR3 is TGCAGTGCTAGAGATCCCCACGGGAGGGGGGGTACCTACGAGCAGTACTTC. This encodes CSARDPHGRGGTYEQYF.

The J gene is TRBJ2-2, the V gene TRBV5-1; D may be TRBD1 or TRBD2 (5 bases each). Trimming stripped 2 bases from V and 1 base from J, with 9 bases between. CDR3 length: 15 residues. Germline V gene lookup returns CDR1 SGHRS and CDR2 YFSETQ. The CDR3 nucleotides are TGCGCCAGCAGCTTCCGGGACGTGAACACCGGGGAGCTGTTTTTT. Its protein product is CASSFRDVNTGELFF.

A few counts support this clonotype. The chain has TRBV7-9 and TRBJ2-2; unclear D gene. V was pared by 3 bases and J by 1 base, with 12 bases between. This CDR3 is 16 amino acids long. Germline V gene sequence: CDR1 SEHNR, CDR2 FQNEAQ (reference sequence). The CDR3 DNA follows: TGTGCCAGCAGCTTGGTCGCTCGGAAGAACACCGGGGAGCTGTTTTTT. Translated: CASSLVARKNTGELFF.

This chain uses TRBV20-1 with TRBJ1-2, with unresolved D. The CDR3 totals 12 residues. V gave up 5 bases and J gave up 2 bases, with 9 bases separating them. Germline CDR1 reads DFQATT; CDR2 reads SNEGSKA (reference sequence). The CDR3 sequence: CSAVYGNYGYTF. The CDR3 nucleotides are TGCAGTGCTGTTTACGGGAACTATGGCTACACCTTC.

This clonotype has a count of ten or more. The junction does not match germline at one end; this may be a read error. The chain carries TRBV7-9 and TRBJ1-1, with D unresolved. The germline V gene encodes CDR1 SEHNR and CDR2 FQNEAQ (reference sequence). CDR3 length: 13 amino acids. The CDR3 DNA follows: TGCGCCAGCAGCTTGGATTTGAACACTGAAGCTTTCTTT. Translated: CASSLDLNTEAFF.

The V call is TRBV5-1, the J call TRBJ2-7; D is perhaps TRBD1 (6 bases). Trimming cost V 3 bases and J 0 bases, with 7 bases left between them. In germline, CDR1 is SGHRS, CDR2 YFSETQ. This CDR3 comprises 13 residues. CDR3 in DNA: TGCGCCAGCAGCTGGGACAACTCCTACGAGCAGTACTTC. Amino acids: CASSWDNSYEQYF.

The chain links TRBV20-1 to TRBJ2-4; D perhaps matches TRBD1 (6 bases). The V gene's germline CDR1 is DFQATT and CDR2 SNEGSKA (reference sequence). The CDR3 has 16 amino acids. Trimming shortened V by 1 base and J by 8 bases, and 21 bases separated the two germline ends. The chain's CDR3 is CSARGRVGARSDIQYF. The CDR3 coding sequence is TGCAGTGCTAGAGGACGAGTGGGGGCGAGGTCCGACATTCAGTACTTC.

This rearrangement joins TRBV27 to TRBJ2-1; possibly TRBD2 for D (5 bases). V was trimmed by 6 bases and J by 9 bases, leaving 12 bases between them. CDR1 is MNHEY, CDR2 SMNVEV, per germline (reference sequence). This CDR3 is built from 12 residues. This CDR3 is CASRTQGSEQFF. CDR3 nucleotide sequence: TGTGCCAGCAGGACCCAAGGGAGTGAGCAGTTCTTC.

This chain uses TRBV29-1 with TRBJ2-5; maybe TRBD2 (5 bases). The V gene lost 1 base and the J gene lost 2 bases, with 8 bases spanning the gap. Germline V CDR1 and CDR2: SQVTM, ANQGSEA. The CDR3 loop spans 13 amino acids. The CDR3 sequence is CSVEVEGQETQYF. DNA for the CDR3: TGCAGCGTTGAAGTTGAGGGACAAGAGACCCAGTACTTC.

The chain has TRBV5-1 and TRBJ2-2; TRBD1 matches at 7 bases. The V segment lost 4 bases and the J segment 6 bases; nucleotides outside the gene matches: 15. The CDR3 runs to 17 residues. From germline, CDR1 is SGHRS and CDR2 YFSETQ. The CDR3, as DNA: TGCGCCAGCAGCCCAACGCTGGGGACAGTTTTTGCCGGGGAGCTGTTTTTT. Its protein is CASSPTLGTVFAGELFF.

At least ten counts were recorded for this clonotype. This chain uses TRBV12-3 or TRBV12-4 with TRBJ2-1; 13 positions match TRBD2. V trimming: 5 bases; J trimming: 8 bases; junction bases outside the gene matches: 6. The CDR3 is 15 amino acids. Here the CDR3 reads CASSPRTSGSDEQFF. CDR3 DNA: TGTGCCAGCAGTCCGCGGACTAGCGGGAGCGATGAGCAGTTCTTC.

The J gene is TRBJ2-1, the V gene TRBV6-5; 12 bases map to TRBD2. CDR1 and CDR2 (germline): MNHEY, SVGAGI. Trimming cost V 1 base and J 5 bases; bases outside gene matches: 3. The CDR3 length is 16 residues. Written as DNA, the CDR3 is TGTGCCAGCAGTTACTGGCTAGCGGGGGGGAACAATGAGCAGTTCTTC. It specifies CASSYWLAGGNNEQFF.

This clonotype was recorded a few times. The J gene is TRBJ2-1, the V gene TRBV2; D gene uncertain. V dropped 2 bases and J dropped 4 bases, with 6 bases sitting between them. Germline V gene lookup returns CDR1 SNHLY and CDR2 FYNNEI. This CDR3 is built from 13 residues. The CDR3 nucleotides read TGTGCCAGCAGTGAAACAGAATACAATGAGCAGTTCTTC. It specifies CASSETEYNEQFF.

This clonotype was seen repeatedly, ten times or more. The chain carries TRBV4-3 and TRBJ1-5, with D unclear. The CDR3 sequence is 16 residues long. Germline V gives CDR1 LGHNA, CDR2 YSLEER. V lost 1 base and J lost 2, with 12 bases in between. The CDR3 loop is CASSQAFSGGNQPQHF. The CDR3 coding sequence is TGCGCCAGCAGCCAAGCATTTTCAGGCGGCAATCAGCCCCAGCATTTT.

This clonotype has only a few counts. V usage is TRBV15 and J usage is TRBJ1-4; D is ambiguous. Germline CDR1 reads LNHNV; CDR2 reads YYDKDF (reference sequence). The CDR3 has 15 residues. V dropped 4 bases and J dropped 4 bases, with 13 bases sitting between them. The CDR3 region is CATSNRLKYNEKLFF. The CDR3 DNA is TGTGCCACCAGCAACCGACTTAAATATAATGAAAAACTGTTTTTT.

V is TRBV7-2 and J is TRBJ2-3, with 8 bases that match TRBD2. The V segment lost 5 bases and the J segment 0 bases; nucleotides outside the gene matches: 7. The CDR3 has 16 residues. Looked up from germline, CDR1 is SGHTA and CDR2 is FQGNSA. The CDR3: CASSLNGGASTDTQYF. CDR3 in DNA: TGTGCCAGCAGCCTCAACGGGGGGGCGAGCACAGATACGCAGTATTTT.

This clonotype has only a few counts. The V and J genes are TRBV10-3 and TRBJ2-2, with TRBD1 as a possible D gene (6 bases). The germline V gene encodes CDR1 ENHRY and CDR2 SYGVKD. This CDR3 comprises 17 residues. With 2 bases removed from V and 2 bases from J, the gap between germline ends came to 15 bases. CDR3 protein: CAISEGRGNRNTGELFF. The CDR3 DNA is TGTGCCATCAGTGAGGGTAGGGGGAACCGAAACACCGGGGAGCTGTTTTTT.

This rearrangement joins TRBV4-2 to TRBJ2-1, with D maybe TRBD2 (6 bases). This CDR3 spans 13 amino acids. From germline, CDR1 is LGHNA and CDR2 YNFKEQ. V lost 6 bases and J lost 8, with 14 bases in between. This chain's CDR3 is CASRGGNDHEQFF. As DNA, the CDR3 is TGTGCCAGCAGGGGCGGGAACGACCATGAGCAGTTCTTC.

This clonotype has just a few counts. The chain carries TRBV20-1 and TRBJ1-5; 10 bases fit TRBD1. There are 15 residues in the CDR3. The germline CDR1 and CDR2 sequences are DFQATT and SNEGSKA (reference sequence). V shed 7 bases and J 2 bases; nucleotides not matched to a gene: 8. The CDR3 DNA follows: TGCAGTGTCACTCGTGGGACAGGGGGCAATCAGCCCCAGCATTTT. This codes for CSVTRGTGGNQPQHF.

The V gene is TRBV3-1, the J gene TRBJ2-7; D remains ambiguous. V was shortened by 6 bases and J by 0 bases, with 15 bases between the two germline ends. Looked up from germline, CDR1 is LGHDT and CDR2 is YNNKEL (reference sequence). The CDR3 contains 15 residues. Here the CDR3 DNA reads TGTGCCAGCAGGGCCTGGGCCGCGAGCTCCTACGAGCAGTACTTC. Its translation: CASRAWAASSYEQYF.

This clonotype has a count of ten or more. This chain uses TRBV12-3 or TRBV12-4 with TRBJ1-6; D ambiguous. V dropped 4 bases and J dropped 8 bases, with 9 bases sitting between them. The CDR3 spans 13 residues. For the CDR3, the DNA is TGTGCCAGCAGTTCCCAGGCCTATTCACCCCTCCACTTT. Residues: CASSSQAYSPLHF.

The chain recombines TRBV12-3 or TRBV12-4 with TRBJ2-1, with D perhaps matching TRBD2 (6 bases). This CDR3 has 18 amino acids. Trimming took 4 bases from V and 3 from J, leaving 22 bases between them. CDR3 nucleotide sequence: TGTGCCAGCAGTTCCGCCCCCAAGTGGGACTTACTCTACAATGAGCAGTTCTTC. The encoded protein is CASSSAPKWDLLYNEQFF.

The genes are TRBV6-1 and TRBJ2-3, with 7 positions matching TRBD2. Trimming cost V 6 bases and J 6 bases; bases outside gene matches: 15. The length of the CDR3 is 16 residues. Germline CDR1 and CDR2: MNHNS and SASEGT. The DNA of the CDR3 is TGTGCCAGCAGACTGGGACTACGCCCGTGGGCGGATACGCAGTATTTT. It is translated as CASRLGLRPWADTQYF.

The gene calls are TRBV5-1 and TRBJ1-1; 9 bases align to TRBD1. V gave up 4 bases and J gave up 0 bases; unmatched junction bases: 7. The CDR3 extends over 16 amino acids. The germline V gene encodes CDR1 SGHRS and CDR2 YFSETQ. DNA of the CDR3: TGCGCCAGCAGCCTCCGGACAGGGGCTTTGAACACTGAAGCTTTCTTT. It is translated as CASSLRTGALNTEAFF.

The chain employs TRBV9 and TRBJ2-1, with D maybe TRBD2 (6 bases). Per the germline V gene, CDR1 is SGDLS and CDR2 is YYNGEE. The CDR3 length is 15 residues. V lost 0 bases and J lost 5, with 12 bases in between. In DNA, the CDR3 is TGTGCCAGCAGCGTAGCCGGGGGAATGCACAATGAGCAGTTCTTC. It codes for CASSVAGGMHNEQFF.